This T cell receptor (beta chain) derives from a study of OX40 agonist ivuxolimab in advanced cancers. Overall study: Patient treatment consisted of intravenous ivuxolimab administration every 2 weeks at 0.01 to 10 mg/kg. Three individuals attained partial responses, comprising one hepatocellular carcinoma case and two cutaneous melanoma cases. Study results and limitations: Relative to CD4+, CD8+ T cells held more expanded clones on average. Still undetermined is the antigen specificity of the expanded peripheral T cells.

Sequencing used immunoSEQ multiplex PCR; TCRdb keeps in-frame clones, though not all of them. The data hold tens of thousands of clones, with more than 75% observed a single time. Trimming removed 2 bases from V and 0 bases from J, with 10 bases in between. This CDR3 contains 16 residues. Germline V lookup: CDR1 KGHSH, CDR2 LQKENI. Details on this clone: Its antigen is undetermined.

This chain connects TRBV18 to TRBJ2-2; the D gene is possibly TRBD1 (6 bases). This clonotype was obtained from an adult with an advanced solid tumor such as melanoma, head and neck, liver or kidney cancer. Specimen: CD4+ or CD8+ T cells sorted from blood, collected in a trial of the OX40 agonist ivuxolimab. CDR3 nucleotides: TGTGCCAGCTCACCATGGGGACATTCGAACACCGGGGAGCTGTTTTTT. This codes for CASSPWGHSNTGELFF.